What follows is one TCR beta chain and its context. The data belong to a study of blood T cell repertoires in COVID-19. About the research overall: The study drew acute and convalescent COVID-19 samples from the United States, Italy and Spain. In each case, the material was cDNA or gDNA derived from T cells, B-cell-depleted T cells, or PBMCs.

Trimming removed 5 bases from V and 2 bases from J; junction bases left unmatched: 6. Germline lookup yields CDR1 MNHEY and CDR2 SVGAGI. The CDR3 is made up of 15 amino acids. Sequenced by immunoSEQ multiplex PCR; TCRdb stores in-frame clones only, minus some. The sample includes approximately 350,000 clones, around 90% of them seen just once. The rearrangement links TRBV6-5 to TRBJ1-1, with 9 bases identical to TRBD1. This receptor was obtained from a man in his forties with acute or convalescent COVID-19. The sample taken for sequencing was peripheral blood. As DNA, the CDR3 is TGTGCCAGCAGTCTGGCGGGACAGGGTAACACTGAAGCTTTCTTT. This encodes CASSLAGQGNTEAFF.